This TCR beta chain was captured by sequencing in a study of T cells in Graves' hyperthyroidism and ophthalmopathy. The CDR3 length is 15 residues. Between the trimmed V and J ends, which lost 5 bases and 4 bases, there was a span of 16 bases. Germline loops: CDR1 MDHEN, CDR2 SYDVKM. The source material, RNA transcripts, was used to amplify TCR beta CDR3 regions. The HTBI primer set was used in a first-round RT-PCR of the TCR CDR3. TCRdb re-analysed the multiplex PCR reads in MiXCR, keeping a single row per CDR3 protein. The table records 600,000 to 750,000 distinct CDR3 sequences, approximately 15% of them present only once. This clonotype came up many times.

The sequence derives from a man aged 45-65 years with Graves' hyperthyroidism. Sequences were obtained from blood. V is TRBV28 and J is TRBJ2-3; a possible D gene is TRBD1 (6 bases). The CDR3 reads CASSIQTGHADTQYF. The CDR3, as DNA: TGTGCCAGCAGTATCCAAACGGGACACGCAGATACGCAGTATTTT.